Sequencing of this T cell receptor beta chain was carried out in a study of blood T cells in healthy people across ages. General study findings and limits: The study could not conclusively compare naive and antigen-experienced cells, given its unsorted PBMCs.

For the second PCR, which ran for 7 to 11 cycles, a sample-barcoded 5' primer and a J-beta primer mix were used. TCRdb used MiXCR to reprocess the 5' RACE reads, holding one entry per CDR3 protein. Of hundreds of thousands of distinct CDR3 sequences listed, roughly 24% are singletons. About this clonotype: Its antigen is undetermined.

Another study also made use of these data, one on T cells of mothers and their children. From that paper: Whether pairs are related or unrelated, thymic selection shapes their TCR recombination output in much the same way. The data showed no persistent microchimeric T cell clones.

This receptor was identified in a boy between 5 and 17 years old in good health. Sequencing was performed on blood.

Here the CDR3 DNA reads TGCAGTGCTTCATTAGGGGGCGATCAGCCCCAGCATTTT. The encoded protein is CSASLGGDQPQHF. V gene TRBV20-1 combines with J gene TRBJ1-5, with 7 bases lining up with TRBD1. The CDR3 runs 13 residues. V lost 5 bases, J lost 5 bases, and 6 bases stayed unmatched. Germline V gene data show CDR1 as DFQATT and CDR2 as SNEGSKA (reference sequence).